This is a list of T cell receptor beta chains from one sample in a study of T cells in Graves' hyperthyroidism and ophthalmopathy. TCRdb re-called the multiplex PCR reads with MiXCR, one entry per CDR3 protein. The sample consists of about 610,000 distinct CDR3 sequences, 15% to 20% of them appearing once. Sequenced material: blood. The origin of the receptors is a woman aged 35 to 49 with Graves' ophthalmopathy. Each CDR3 is given with its conserved first and last residue. Fields, in order: CDR3 length, clone size, D gene, V gene, J gene, CDR3 protein, CDR3 DNA. A D gene is named only where the DNA matches it firmly. Clone sizes are given selectively: once, few, many, or a class where the clone is expanded.

15	NA	NA	TRBV18	TRBJ1-1	CASQNWRILNTEAFF	TGTGCCAGCCAAAATTGGAGGATTTTGAACACTGAAGCTTTCTTT
17	few	NA	TRBV7-8	TRBJ2-5	CASSLGGWGAGQETQYF	TGTGCCAGCAGCTTAGGAGGGTGGGGGGCCGGCCAGGAGACCCAGTACTTC
12	many	NA	TRBV20-1	TRBJ1-1	CSAKPGATEAFF	TGCAGTGCTAAGCCGGGGGCAACTGAAGCTTTCTTT
15	many	NA	TRBV10-3	TRBJ2-3	CAISESRTAMDTQYF	TGTGCCATCAGTGAGTCACGGACAGCCATGGATACGCAGTATTTT
15	NA	TRBD1	TRBV5-1	TRBJ1-2	CASSLRDRGGYGYTF	TGCGCCAGCAGCTTACGGGACAGGGGTGGCTATGGCTACACCTTC
14	NA	NA	TRBV10-2	TRBJ2-1	CASSDRGSYNEQFF	TGCGCCAGCAGTGATCGGGGCTCCTACAATGAGCAGTTCTTC
15	many	TRBD1	TRBV3-1	TRBJ1-6	CASSIRTGGDSPLHF	TGTGCCAGCAGCATCAGGACAGGGGGCGATTCACCCCTCCACTTT
15	many	TRBD1	TRBV6-1	TRBJ1-2	CASSRDRGGNYGYTF	TGTGCCAGCAGCCGGGACAGGGGTGGTAACTATGGCTACACCTTC
14	many	NA	TRBV11-2	TRBJ2-1	CASRRVGLYNEQFF	TGTGCCAGCAGACGTGTAGGGCTATACAATGAGCAGTTCTTC
15	many	NA	TRBV5-1	TRBJ2-3	CASSPSAHGTDTQYF	TGCGCCAGCAGTCCATCAGCTCACGGCACAGATACGCAGTATTTT
14	NA	NA	TRBV6-6	TRBJ1-2	CASSYSGGEGGYTF	TGTGCCAGCAGTTACTCGGGAGGGGAAGGGGGCTACACCTTC
19	many	TRBD2	TRBV3-1	TRBJ2-1	CASSQPGTSGGAFYNEQFF	TGTGCCAGCAGCCAACCCGGGACTAGCGGGGGGGCCTTCTACAATGAGCAGTTCTTC
14	few	NA	TRBV6-4	TRBJ2-1	CASSDSPGHNEQFF	TGTGCCAGCAGTGACTCTCCAGGTCACAATGAGCAGTTCTTC
14	NA	NA	TRBV2	TRBJ2-7	CAGRASESSYEQYF	TGTGCCGGCAGAGCTAGCGAGAGCTCCTACGAGCAGTACTTC
13	NA	TRBD2	TRBV20-1	TRBJ2-1	CSAGTSGSHEQFF	TGCAGTGCTGGGACTAGCGGGAGCCATGAGCAGTTCTTC
14	NA	NA	TRBV27	TRBJ1-4	CASSFFAGSEKLFF	TGTGCCAGCAGTTTCTTCGCAGGGTCAGAAAAACTGTTTTTT
13	NA	NA	TRBV3-1	TRBJ2-3	CASSSFVGDTQYF	TGTGCCAGCAGTTCTTTCGTCGGGGATACGCAGTATTTT
14	many	NA	TRBV5-1	TRBJ2-2	CASSLSAGTGELFF	TGCGCCAGCAGCTTATCAGCGGGCACCGGGGAGCTGTTTTTT
14	few	NA	TRBV28	TRBJ2-3	CASSFKRTTDTQYF	TGTGCCAGCAGTTTCAAGCGGACCACAGATACGCAGTATTTT
14	few	TRBD1	TRBV28	TRBJ2-7	CASSLETGGIEQYF	TGTGCCAGCAGCCTCGAGACAGGGGGCATCGAGCAGTACTTC
12	many	NA	TRBV11-2	TRBJ1-1	CASSLAVTEAFF	TGTGCCAGCAGCTTAGCTGTGACTGAAGCTTTCTTT
14	many	NA	TRBV5-1	TRBJ1-5	CASSLRGGEQPQHF	TGCGCCAGCAGCTTGAGGGGAGGTGAACAGCCCCAGCATTTT
16	many	NA	TRBV5-1	TRBJ2-3	CASSLESQGGADTQYF	TGCGCCAGCAGCTTGGAGTCCCAGGGAGGTGCAGATACGCAGTATTTT
15	NA	TRBD1	TRBV19	TRBJ2-3	CASSTRTGTTGTQYF	TGTGCCAGTAGTACCCGGACAGGTACGACGGGTACGCAGTATTTT
14	many	TRBD1	TRBV27	TRBJ2-7	CASTRTGPGYEQYF	TGTGCCAGCACAAGGACAGGACCAGGTTACGAGCAGTACTTC
14	NA	NA	TRBV6-1	TRBJ1-1	CASSSLVPWTEAFF	TGTGCCAGCAGCTCGTTAGTCCCGTGGACTGAAGCTTTCTTT
15	many	TRBD1	TRBV12-3/TRBV12-4	TRBJ2-7	CASSLAGTGSAEQYF	TGTGCCAGCAGTCTAGCCGGGACAGGTTCGGCCGAGCAGTACTTC
16	few	NA	TRBV28	TRBJ2-7	CASSLGVAAGGDEQYF	TGTGCCAGCAGTTTAGGGGTCGCGGCAGGCGGGGACGAGCAGTACTTC